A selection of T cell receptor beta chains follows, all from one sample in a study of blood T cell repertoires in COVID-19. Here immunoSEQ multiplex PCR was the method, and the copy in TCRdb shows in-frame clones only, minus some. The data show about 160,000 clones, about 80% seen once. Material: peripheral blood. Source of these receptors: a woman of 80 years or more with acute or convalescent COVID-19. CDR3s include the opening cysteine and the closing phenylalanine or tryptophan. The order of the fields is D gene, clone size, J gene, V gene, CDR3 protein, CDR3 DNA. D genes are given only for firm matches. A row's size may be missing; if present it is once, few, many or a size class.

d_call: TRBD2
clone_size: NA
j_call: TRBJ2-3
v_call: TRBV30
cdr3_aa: CAWDSGRARTDTQYF
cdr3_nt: TGTGCCTGGGATAGCGGGAGGGCTCGCACAGATACGCAGTATTTT

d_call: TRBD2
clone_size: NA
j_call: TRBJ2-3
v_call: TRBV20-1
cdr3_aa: CSASNAGEADTQYF
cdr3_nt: TGCAGTGCTAGTAATGCGGGAGAGGCAGATACGCAGTATTTT

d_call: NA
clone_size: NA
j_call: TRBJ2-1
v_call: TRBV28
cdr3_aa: CASEGSSYNEQFF
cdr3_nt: TGTGCCAGCGAGGGAAGCTCCTACAATGAGCAGTTCTTC

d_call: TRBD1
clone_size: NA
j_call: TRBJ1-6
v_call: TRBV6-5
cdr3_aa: CASSYSGQSDSPLHF
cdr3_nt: TGTGCCAGCAGTTACTCGGGACAGAGTGATTCACCCCTCCACTTT

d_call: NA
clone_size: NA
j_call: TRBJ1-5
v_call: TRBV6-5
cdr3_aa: CASSYRRDNQPQHF
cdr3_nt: TGTGCCAGCAGTTACCGCCGGGACAATCAGCCCCAGCATTTT

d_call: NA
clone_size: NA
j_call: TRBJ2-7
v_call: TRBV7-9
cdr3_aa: CASSPRGAVIYEQYF
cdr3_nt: TGTGCCAGCAGCCCCCGGGGAGCGGTTATCTACGAGCAGTACTTC

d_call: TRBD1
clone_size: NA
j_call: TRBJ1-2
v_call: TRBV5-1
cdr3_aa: CASSLGGQGYTGYTF
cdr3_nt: TGCGCCAGCAGCTTGGGGGGACAGGGCTATACTGGCTACACCTTC

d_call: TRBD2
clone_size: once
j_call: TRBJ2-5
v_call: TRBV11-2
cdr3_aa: CASSWGGIETQYF
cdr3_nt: TGTGCCAGCAGCTGGGGGGGTATAGAGACCCAGTACTTC

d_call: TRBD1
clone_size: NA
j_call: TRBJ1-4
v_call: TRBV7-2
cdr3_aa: CASSSDQGARKLFF
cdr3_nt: TGTGCCAGCAGCTCGGATCAGGGGGCCAGGAAACTGTTTTTT

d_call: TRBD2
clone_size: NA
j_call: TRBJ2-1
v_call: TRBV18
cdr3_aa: CASSPWPLTSGHSSYNEQFF
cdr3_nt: TGTGCCAGCTCACCATGGCCTTTGACTAGCGGTCATAGCTCCTACAATGAGCAGTTCTTC

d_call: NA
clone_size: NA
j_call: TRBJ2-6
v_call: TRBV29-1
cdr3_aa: CSVWGPGANVLTF
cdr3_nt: TGCAGCGTTTGGGGGCCTGGGGCCAACGTCCTGACTTTC

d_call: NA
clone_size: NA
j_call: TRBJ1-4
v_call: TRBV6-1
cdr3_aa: CASSGPKEINEKLFF
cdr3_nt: TGTGCCAGCAGTGGACCCAAGGAGATTAATGAAAAACTGTTTTTT

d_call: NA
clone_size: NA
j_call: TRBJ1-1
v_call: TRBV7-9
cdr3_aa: CASSFQGSYTEAFF
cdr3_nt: TGTGCCAGCAGCTTCCAGGGTAGTTACACTGAAGCTTTCTTT

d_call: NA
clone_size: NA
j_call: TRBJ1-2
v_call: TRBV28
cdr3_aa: CASRGSGHLNYGYTF
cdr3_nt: TGTGCCAGCAGGGGCTCGGGACATCTTAACTATGGCTACACCTTC

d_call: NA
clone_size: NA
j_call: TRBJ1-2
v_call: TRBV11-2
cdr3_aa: CASSLPGVYGYTF
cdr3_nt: TGTGCCAGCAGCTTGCCAGGGGTCTATGGCTACACCTTC

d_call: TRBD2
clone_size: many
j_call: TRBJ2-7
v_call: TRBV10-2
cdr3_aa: CASSERTSDEQYF
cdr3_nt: TGCGCCAGCAGTGAGAGGACTAGCGACGAGCAGTACTTC

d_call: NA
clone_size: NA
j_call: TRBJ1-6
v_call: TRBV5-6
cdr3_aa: CASSLFGGSGSYNSPLHF
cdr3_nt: TGTGCCAGCAGCCTCTTTGGAGGGTCCGGCTCCTATAATTCACCCCTCCACTTT

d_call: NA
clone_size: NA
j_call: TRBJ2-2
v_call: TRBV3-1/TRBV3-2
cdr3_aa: CASSQGQKAGELFF
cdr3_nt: TGTGCCAGCAGCCAAGGACAGAAAGCGGGGGAGCTGTTTTTT

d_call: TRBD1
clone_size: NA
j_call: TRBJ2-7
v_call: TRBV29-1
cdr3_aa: CSVSGQGDYEQYF
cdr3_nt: TGCAGCGTTTCCGGACAGGGCGATTACGAGCAGTACTTC

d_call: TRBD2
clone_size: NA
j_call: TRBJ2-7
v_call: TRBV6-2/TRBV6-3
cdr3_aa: CASSGLAVDLSYEQYF
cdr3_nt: TGTGCCAGCAGCGGACTAGCGGTAGACCTCTCCTACGAGCAGTACTTC

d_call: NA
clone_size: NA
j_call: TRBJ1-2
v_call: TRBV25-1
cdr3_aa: CASSGKGYFLGGYGYTF
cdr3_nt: TGTGCCAGCAGTGGAAAAGGATATTTCTTGGGAGGGTATGGCTACACCTTC

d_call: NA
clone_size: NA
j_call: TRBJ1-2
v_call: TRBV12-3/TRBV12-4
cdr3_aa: CASSFGADNTF
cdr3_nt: TGTGCCAGCAGTTTCGGCGCAGACAACACCTTC

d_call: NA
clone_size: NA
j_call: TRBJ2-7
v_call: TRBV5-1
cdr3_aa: CASSFNSLNYEQYF
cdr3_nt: TGCGCCAGCAGCTTCAACAGCCTTAACTACGAGCAGTACTTC

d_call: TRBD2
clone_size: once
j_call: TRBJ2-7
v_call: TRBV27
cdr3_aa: CASARGAGGAYEQYF
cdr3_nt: TGTGCCAGCGCCCGGGGAGCGGGAGGGGCCTACGAGCAGTACTTC

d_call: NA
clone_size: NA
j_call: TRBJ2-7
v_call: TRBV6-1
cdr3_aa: CASSETGLERQYF
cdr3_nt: TGTGCCAGCAGTGAAACAGGGCTGGAGAGGCAGTACTTC

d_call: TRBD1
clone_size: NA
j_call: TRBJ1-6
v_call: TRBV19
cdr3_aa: CASSTGTGVSPLHF
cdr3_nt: TGTGCCAGTAGTACCGGGACAGGGGTTTCACCCCTCCACTTT

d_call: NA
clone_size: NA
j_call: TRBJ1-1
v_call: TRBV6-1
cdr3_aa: CASSERWANTEAFF
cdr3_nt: TGTGCCAGCAGTGAACGGTGGGCAAACACTGAAGCTTTCTTT

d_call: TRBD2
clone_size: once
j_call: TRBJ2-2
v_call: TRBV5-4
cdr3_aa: CASSLGGRNTGELFF
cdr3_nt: TGTGCCAGCAGCTTGGGCGGGAGAAACACCGGGGAGCTGTTTTTT

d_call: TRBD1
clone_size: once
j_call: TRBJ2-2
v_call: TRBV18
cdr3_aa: CASSPGQGGTGELFF
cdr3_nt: TGTGCCAGCTCACCGGGACAGGGAGGTACCGGGGAGCTGTTTTTT

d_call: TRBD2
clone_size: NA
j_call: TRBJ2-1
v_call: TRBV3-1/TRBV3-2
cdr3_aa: CASSISGMSYNEQFF
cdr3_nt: TGTGCCAGCAGCATTAGCGGGATGTCCTACAATGAGCAGTTCTTC

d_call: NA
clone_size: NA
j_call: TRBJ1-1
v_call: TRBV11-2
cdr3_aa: CASSGLGGRNTEAFF
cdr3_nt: TGTGCCAGCAGCGGCCTGGGGGGTAGGAACACTGAAGCTTTCTTT

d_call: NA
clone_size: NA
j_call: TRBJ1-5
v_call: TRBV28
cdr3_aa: CASSLGSVPGYYQPQHF
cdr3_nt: TGTGCCAGCAGTTTAGGGTCCGTCCCGGGGTATTATCAGCCCCAGCATTTT

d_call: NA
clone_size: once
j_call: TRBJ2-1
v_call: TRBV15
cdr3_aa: CATAFGAGAYNEQFF
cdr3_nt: TGTGCCACCGCATTTGGGGCAGGAGCCTACAATGAGCAGTTCTTC

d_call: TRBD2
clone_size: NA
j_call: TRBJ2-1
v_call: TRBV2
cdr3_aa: CASTTPGLAGNEQFF
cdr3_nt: TGTGCCAGCACTACACCGGGACTAGCGGGCAATGAGCAGTTCTTC

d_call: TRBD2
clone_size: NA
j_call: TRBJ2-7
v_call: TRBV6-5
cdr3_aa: CASSFGLEAGGEQYF
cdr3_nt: TGTGCCAGCAGTTTCGGCCTAGAGGCGGGAGGCGAGCAGTACTTC

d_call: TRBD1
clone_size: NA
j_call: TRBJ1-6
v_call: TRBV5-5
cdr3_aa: CASSLVGQGNSPLHF
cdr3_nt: TGTGCCAGCAGCTTGGTGGGACAGGGCAATTCACCCCTCCACTTT

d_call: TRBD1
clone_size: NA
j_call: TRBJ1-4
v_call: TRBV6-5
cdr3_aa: CASSPRQGGEKLFF
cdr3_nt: TGTGCCAGCAGTCCTCGACAGGGCGGCGAAAAACTGTTTTTT

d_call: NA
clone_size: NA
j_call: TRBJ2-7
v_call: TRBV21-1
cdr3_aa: CASSPVGRQDRRAYEQYF
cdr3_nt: TGTGCCAGCAGCCCGGTCGGACGCCAGGACAGGAGGGCCTACGAGCAGTACTTC

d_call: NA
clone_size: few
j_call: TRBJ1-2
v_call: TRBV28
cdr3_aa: CASRSLNYGYTF
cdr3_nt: TGTGCCAGCAGATCACTTAACTATGGCTACACCTTC

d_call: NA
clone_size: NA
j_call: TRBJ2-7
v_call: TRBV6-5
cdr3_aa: CASRYLFRGAYEQYF
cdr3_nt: TGTGCCAGCAGATATCTGTTCAGGGGGGCCTACGAGCAGTACTTC

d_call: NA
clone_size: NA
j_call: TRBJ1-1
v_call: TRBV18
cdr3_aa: CASSPFQGTVNTEAFF
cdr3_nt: TGTGCCAGCTCGCCGTTCCAGGGTACAGTGAACACTGAAGCTTTCTTT

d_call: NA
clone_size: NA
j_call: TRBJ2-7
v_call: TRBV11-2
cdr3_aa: CASSRQADLYEQYF
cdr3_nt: TGTGCCAGCAGCCGACAGGCCGATCTTTACGAGCAGTACTTC

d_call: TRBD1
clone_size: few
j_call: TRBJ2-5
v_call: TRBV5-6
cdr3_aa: CASSPTGPQETQYF
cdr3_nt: TGTGCCAGCAGCCCGACAGGGCCCCAAGAGACCCAGTACTTC

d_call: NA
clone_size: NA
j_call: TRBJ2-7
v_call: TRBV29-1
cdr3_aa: CSVRDTPPYEQYF
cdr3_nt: TGCAGCGTTCGGGACACCCCTCCCTACGAGCAGTACTTC

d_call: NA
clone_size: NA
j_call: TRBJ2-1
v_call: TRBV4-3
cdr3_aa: CASSQILAYGGPLF
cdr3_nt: TGCGCCAGCAGCCAAATCTTAGCGTATGGAGGCCCGCTCTTC

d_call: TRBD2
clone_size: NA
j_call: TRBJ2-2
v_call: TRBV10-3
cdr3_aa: CATNSGINTGELFF
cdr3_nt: TGTGCCACAAATAGCGGGATAAACACCGGGGAGCTGTTTTTT

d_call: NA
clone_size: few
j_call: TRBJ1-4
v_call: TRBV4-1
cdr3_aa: CASSQDRDLGQNEKLFF
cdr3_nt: TGCGCCAGCAGCCAAGATAGGGATTTGGGACAAAATGAAAAACTGTTTTTT

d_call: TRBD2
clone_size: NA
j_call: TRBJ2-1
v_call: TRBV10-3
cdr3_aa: CAIRGSREGYNEQFF
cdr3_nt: TGTGCCATCAGAGGTAGTCGGGAGGGCTACAATGAGCAGTTCTTC

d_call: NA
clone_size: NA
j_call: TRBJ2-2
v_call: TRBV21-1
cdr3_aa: CASSIKGETTGELFF
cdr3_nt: TGTGCCAGCAGCATAAAGGGGGAGACCACCGGGGAGCTGTTTTTT

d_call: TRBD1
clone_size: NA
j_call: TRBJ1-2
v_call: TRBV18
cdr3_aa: CASSSLTGSGYGYTF
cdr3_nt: TGTGCCAGCTCATCGCTGACAGGGTCTGGATATGGCTACACCTTC

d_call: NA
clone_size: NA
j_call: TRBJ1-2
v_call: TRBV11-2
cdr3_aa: CASSLGTGSDYGYTF
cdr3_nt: TGTGCCAGCAGCTTAGGTACAGGCAGTGACTATGGCTACACCTTC

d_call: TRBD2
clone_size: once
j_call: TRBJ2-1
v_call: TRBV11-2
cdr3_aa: CASSRTSGGVNEQFF
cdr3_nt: TGTGCCAGCAGCCGGACTAGCGGGGGGGTCAATGAGCAGTTCTTC

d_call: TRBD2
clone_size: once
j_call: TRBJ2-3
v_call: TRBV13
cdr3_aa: CASSARLAGGETDTQYF
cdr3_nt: TGTGCCAGCAGCGCCCGACTAGCGGGAGGTGAGACAGATACGCAGTATTTT